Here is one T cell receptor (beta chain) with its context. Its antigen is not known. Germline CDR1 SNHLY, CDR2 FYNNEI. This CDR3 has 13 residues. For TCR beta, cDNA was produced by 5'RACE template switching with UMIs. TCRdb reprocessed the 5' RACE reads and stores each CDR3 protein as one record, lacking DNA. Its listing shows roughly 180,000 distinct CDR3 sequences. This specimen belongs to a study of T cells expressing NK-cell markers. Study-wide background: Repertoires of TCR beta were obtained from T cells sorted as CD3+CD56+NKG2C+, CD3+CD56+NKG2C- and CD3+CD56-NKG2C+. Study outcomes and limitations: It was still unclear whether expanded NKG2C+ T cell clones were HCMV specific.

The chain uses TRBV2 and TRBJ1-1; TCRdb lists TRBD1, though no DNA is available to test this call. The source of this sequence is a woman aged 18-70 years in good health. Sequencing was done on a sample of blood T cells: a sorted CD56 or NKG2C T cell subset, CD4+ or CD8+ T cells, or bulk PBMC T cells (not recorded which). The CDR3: CAGGTDMNTEAFF.